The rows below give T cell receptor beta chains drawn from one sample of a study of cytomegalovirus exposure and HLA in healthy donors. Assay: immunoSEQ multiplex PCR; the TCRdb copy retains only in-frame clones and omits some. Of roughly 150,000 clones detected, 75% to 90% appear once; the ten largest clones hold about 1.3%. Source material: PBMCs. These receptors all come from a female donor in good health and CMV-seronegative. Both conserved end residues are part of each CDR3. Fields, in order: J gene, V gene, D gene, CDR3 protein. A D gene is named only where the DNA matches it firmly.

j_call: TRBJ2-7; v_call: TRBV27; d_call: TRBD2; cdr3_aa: CASSLVREGSYEQYF
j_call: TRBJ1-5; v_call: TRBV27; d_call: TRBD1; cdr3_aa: CASSPYRDRDGQPQHF
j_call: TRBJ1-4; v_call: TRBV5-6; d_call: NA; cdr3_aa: CASSLARGLTNEKLFF
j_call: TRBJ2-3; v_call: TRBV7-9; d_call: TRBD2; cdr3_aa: CASSLGGREKDTQYF
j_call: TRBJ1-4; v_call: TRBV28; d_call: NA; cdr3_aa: CASSSPSGGEKLFF
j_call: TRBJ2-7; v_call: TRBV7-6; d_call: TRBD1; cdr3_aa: CASSPRDRGRYEQYF
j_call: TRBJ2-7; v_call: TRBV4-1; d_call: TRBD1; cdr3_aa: CASSHTPGQPIYEQYF
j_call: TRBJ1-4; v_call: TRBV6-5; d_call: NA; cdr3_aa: CASSYSYGSNEKLFF
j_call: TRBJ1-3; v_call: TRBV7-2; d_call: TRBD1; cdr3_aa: CASSGTGGESGNTIYF
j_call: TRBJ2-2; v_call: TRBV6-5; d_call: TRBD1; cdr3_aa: CASRTTGPVAGELFF
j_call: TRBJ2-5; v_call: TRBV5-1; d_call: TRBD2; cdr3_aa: CASQNVAGDLETQYF
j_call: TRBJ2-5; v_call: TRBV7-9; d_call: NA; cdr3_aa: CASSFPGDRKTQYF
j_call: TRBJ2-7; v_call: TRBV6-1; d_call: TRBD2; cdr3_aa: CASSERSAGGTYEQYF
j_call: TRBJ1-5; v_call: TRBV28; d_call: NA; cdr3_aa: CASSISPLRGFYFNQPQHF
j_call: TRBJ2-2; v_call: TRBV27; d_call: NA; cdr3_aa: CASSLSSATGELFF
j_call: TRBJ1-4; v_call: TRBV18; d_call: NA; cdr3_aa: CASSPGDKKEKLFF
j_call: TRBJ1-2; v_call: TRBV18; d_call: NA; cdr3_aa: CASSPTLEPEGYTF
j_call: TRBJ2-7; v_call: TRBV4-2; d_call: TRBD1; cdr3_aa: CASSTGTGTGEQYF
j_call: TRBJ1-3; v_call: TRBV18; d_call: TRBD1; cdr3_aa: CASSLGTGSSGNTIYF
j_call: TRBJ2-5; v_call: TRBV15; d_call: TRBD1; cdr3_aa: CATSRDRGQETQYF
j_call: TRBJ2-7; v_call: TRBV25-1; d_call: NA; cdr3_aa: CASSEGGYEQYF
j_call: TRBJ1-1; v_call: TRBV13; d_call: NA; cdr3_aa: CASSIQTVGTEAFF
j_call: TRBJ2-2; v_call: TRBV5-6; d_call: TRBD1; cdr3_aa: CASSLGSGTGTGELFF
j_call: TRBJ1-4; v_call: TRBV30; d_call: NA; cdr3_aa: CAWSGQSTNEKLFF
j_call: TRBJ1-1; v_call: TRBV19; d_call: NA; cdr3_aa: CASRAYPGDTTEAFF
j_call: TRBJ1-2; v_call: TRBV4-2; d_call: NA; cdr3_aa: CASSDEGPIYGYTF
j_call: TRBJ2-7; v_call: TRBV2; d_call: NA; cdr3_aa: CASCAKRFVEQYF
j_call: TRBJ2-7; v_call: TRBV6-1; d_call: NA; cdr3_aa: CASSLKDSFYEQYF
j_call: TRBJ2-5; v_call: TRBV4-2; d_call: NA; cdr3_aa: CASSQEGGFSGQGTQYF
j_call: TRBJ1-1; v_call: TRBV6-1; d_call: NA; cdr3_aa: CASSDQGIEAFF
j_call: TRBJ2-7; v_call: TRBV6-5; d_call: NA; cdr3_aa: CASSSTEFSVYEQYF
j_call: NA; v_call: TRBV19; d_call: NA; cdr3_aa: CASSSTRDISYEQYF
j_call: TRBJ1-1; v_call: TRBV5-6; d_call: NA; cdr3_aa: CASSSGEGRGTEAFF